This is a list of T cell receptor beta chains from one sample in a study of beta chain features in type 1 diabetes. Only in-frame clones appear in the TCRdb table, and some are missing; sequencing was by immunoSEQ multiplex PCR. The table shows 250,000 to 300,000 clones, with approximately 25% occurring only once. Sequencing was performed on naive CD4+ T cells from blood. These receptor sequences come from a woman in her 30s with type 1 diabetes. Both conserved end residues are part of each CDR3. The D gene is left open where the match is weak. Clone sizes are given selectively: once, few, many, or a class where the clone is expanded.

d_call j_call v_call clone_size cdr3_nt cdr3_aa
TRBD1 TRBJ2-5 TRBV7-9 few TGTGCCAGCAGTCGACAGGGATTGAAAGAGACCCAGTACTTC CASSRQGLKETQYF
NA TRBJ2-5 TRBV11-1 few TGTGCCAGCAGCTTCGCTAACCCGGGGACCCAGTACTTC CASSFANPGTQYF
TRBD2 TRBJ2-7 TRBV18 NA TGTGCCAGCTCACCAGGGGGGGTCGGATCTTACGAGCAGTACTTC CASSPGGVGSYEQYF
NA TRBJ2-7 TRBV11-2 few TGTGCCAGCAGCTTAGATATGGCGGGGAAGACCTACGAGCAGTACTTC CASSLDMAGKTYEQYF
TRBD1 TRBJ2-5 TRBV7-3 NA TGTGCCAGCAGCTATCAGGGGGTTGGGGAGACCCAGTACTTC CASSYQGVGETQYF
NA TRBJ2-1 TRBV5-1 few TGCGCCAGCAGCTTGCTTACTAGCCATGAGCAGTTCTTC CASSLLTSHEQFF
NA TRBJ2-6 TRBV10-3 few TGTGCCATCAGCACAGGGCCTTTCACCTCTGGGGCCAACGTCCTGACTTTC CAISTGPFTSGANVLTF
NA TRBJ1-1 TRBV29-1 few TGCAGCGTTGCGGGACACCCGAGCACTGAAGCTTTCTTT CSVAGHPSTEAFF
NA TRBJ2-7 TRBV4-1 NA TGCGCCAGCAGCCTGGGACTCTCATCCTACGAGCAGTACTTC CASSLGLSSYEQYF
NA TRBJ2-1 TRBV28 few TGTGCCAGCAGTCCACACAGCTCCTACAATGAGCAGTTCTTC CASSPHSSYNEQFF
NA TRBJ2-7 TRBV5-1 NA TGCGCCAGCAGCTTGGGGCAGTTCTCCTACGAGCAGTACTTC CASSLGQFSYEQYF
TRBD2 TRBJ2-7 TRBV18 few TGTGCCAGCTCACCACAGCGGGAGGTAGGCGAGCAGTACTTC CASSPQREVGEQYF
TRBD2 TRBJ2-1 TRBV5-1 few TGCGCCAGCAGCGGTGGACTAGCGGGAGAGGTTTTCTACAATGAGCAGTTCTTC CASSGGLAGEVFYNEQFF
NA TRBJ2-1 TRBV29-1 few TGCAGCGTGAGCGAATACAATGAGCAGTTCTTC CSVSEYNEQFF
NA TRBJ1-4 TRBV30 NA TGTGCCTGGAGTCCCCGGAGCCATGAAAAACTGTTTTTT CAWSPRSHEKLFF
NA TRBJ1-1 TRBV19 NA TGTGCCAGTAGCATACGGGGGTTGAACACTGAAGCTTTCTTT CASSIRGLNTEAFF
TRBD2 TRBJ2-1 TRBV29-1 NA TGCAGCGTTAGTAGCGGGACCGCCGGGAATGAGCAGTTCTTC CSVSSGTAGNEQFF
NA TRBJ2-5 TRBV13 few TGTGCCAGCAGCTTAAAAGGGGGAGCCGAGTTAGAGACCCAGTACTTC CASSLKGGAELETQYF
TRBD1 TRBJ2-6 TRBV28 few TGTGCCAGCAGTTTTGACAGGGATGGGGCCAACGTCCTGACTTTC CASSFDRDGANVLTF
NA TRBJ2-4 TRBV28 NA TGTGCCAGCAGTTTATTGGACAGTAAAGCCAAAAACATTCAGTACTTC CASSLLDSKAKNIQYF
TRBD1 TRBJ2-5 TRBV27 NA TGTGCCAGCAGAAAGCAGGGGGCAGAGACCCAGTACTTC CASRKQGAETQYF
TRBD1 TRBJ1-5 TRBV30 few TGTGCCTGGAGTGGGACAGGGGAACAGCCCCAGCATTTT CAWSGTGEQPQHF
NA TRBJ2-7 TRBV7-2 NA TGTGCCAGCAGCATGACTAGGTACGAGCAGTACTTC CASSMTRYEQYF
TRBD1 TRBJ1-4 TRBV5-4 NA TGTGCCAGCAGCGGAGGGACAGGGGACGAAAAACTGTTTTTT CASSGGTGDEKLFF
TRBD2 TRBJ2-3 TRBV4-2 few TGTGCCAGCAGCCAGAATAGCGGGAGGAATACAGATACGCAGTATTTT CASSQNSGRNTDTQYF
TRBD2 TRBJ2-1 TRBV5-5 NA TGTGCCAGCGCTCCCAGAGCGGGAGCCTACAATGAGCAGTTCTTC CASAPRAGAYNEQFF
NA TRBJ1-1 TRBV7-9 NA TGTGCCAGCAGCTTAGCCCCACAGGGAGACACTGAAGCTTTCTTT CASSLAPQGDTEAFF
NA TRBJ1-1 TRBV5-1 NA TGCGCCAGCAGCTACGGGGGAAGGACTGAAGCTTTCTTT CASSYGGRTEAFF
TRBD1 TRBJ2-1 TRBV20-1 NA TGCAGTGCTAGAGAAAGGACAGGGCAGTTCTTC CSARERTGQFF
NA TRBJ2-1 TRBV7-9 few TGTGCCAGCAGCTTTGGTCGGAGTGTCTCCTACAATGAGCAGTTCTTC CASSFGRSVSYNEQFF